These 17 T cell receptor beta chains originate from one sample sequenced in a study of CD8 T cells in Susac syndrome. A quantity of 0.5 to 1 ug RNA underwent reverse transcription using random hexamers. In TCRdb, the immunoSEQ multiplex PCR reads were re-called with MiXCR into one record per CDR3 protein. Among around 140,000 distinct CDR3 sequences listed, approximately 94% were seen once. The specimen sequenced was CD4+ T cells from PBMCs. The receptors were gathered from a human donor in good health.

This chain uses TRBV6-1 with TRBJ2-1, with 9 bases identical to TRBD2. Germline assignment: CDR1 MNHNS and CDR2 SASEGT. The V and J ends lost 0 bases and 3 bases, in that order; junction bases with no gene match: 6. The CDR3 runs 17 residues. CDR3 region: CASSEAGSGSFYNEQFF. CDR3 in DNA: TGTGCCAGCAGTGAAGCGGGTAGCGGGAGCTTCTACAATGAGCAGTTCTTC.

The J gene is TRBJ2-1, the V gene TRBV5-1; TRBD2 aligns across 11 bases. The CDR3 has 15 amino acids. From germline, CDR1 is SGHRS and CDR2 YFSETQ. V gave up 0 bases and J gave up 7 bases; unmatched junction bases: 3. CDR3 sequence (DNA): TGCGCCAGCAGCTTGGATACTAGCGGGAGAAATGAGCAGTTCTTC. As protein: CASSLDTSGRNEQFF.

The CDR3 loop reads CASSLTGPWRGYTF. The CDR3 region has the DNA TGTGCCAGCAGCTTAACAGGGCCTTGGAGGGGCTACACCTTC. The chain joins TRBV13 to TRBJ1-2, with a possible D match to TRBD1 (6 bases). The CDR3 runs 14 residues. CDR1 is PRHDT and CDR2 is FYEKMQ in the germline V gene (reference sequence). The V end was cut by 2 bases, the J end by 8 bases, with 15 bases between.

This clonotype is a singleton in its sample. The chain employs TRBV3-1 and TRBJ1-1; D possibly corresponds to TRBD1 (5 bases). V was clipped by 6 bases and J by 1 base, with 12 bases between them. CDR1 and CDR2 (germline): LGHDT, YNNKEL (reference sequence). There are 14 residues in the CDR3. The CDR3 bases are TGTGCCAGCAGTTCTAACGACAGGAACACTGAAGCTTTCTTT. It is translated as CASSSNDRNTEAFF.

The rearrangement links TRBV30 to TRBJ2-7, with TRBD1 matching 9 bases. Germline trimming cut 2 bases from V and 5 bases from J; bases unmatched to any gene: 4. The CDR3 spans 13 residues. In germline, CDR1 is GTSNPN, CDR2 SVGIG (reference sequence). CDR3 protein: CAWSLQGANEQYF. The DNA of the CDR3 is TGTGCCTGGAGTCTACAGGGGGCAAACGAGCAGTACTTC.

The V gene is TRBV30, the J gene TRBJ1-1; 7 bases match TRBD1. Germline-derived CDR1 and CDR2 are GTSNPN and SVGIG (reference sequence). V shed 5 bases and J 0 bases; nucleotides not matched to a gene: 3. The CDR3 is 13 amino acids. The CDR3 DNA reads TGTGCCTGGCAGACAGGGCTGAACACTGAAGCTTTCTTT. Translated: CAWQTGLNTEAFF. Full variable domain (missing parts from reference TRBV30 and TRBJ1-1): SQTIHQWPATLVQPVGSPLSLECTVEGTSNPNLYWYRQAAGRGLQLLFYSVGIGQISSEVPQNLSASRPQDRQFILSSKKLLLSDSGFYLCAWQTGLNTEAFFGQGTRLTVV.

The rearrangement links TRBV20-1 to TRBJ2-5; D not certain. V lost 1 base, J lost 5 bases, and 2 bases lay in between. This CDR3 has 10 amino acids. The germline gives CDR1 DFQATT, CDR2 SNEGSKA (reference sequence). The CDR3 here is CSARGETQYF. The CDR3 nucleotides are TGCAGTGCTAGAGGGGAGACCCAGTACTTC.

This chain uses TRBV3-1 with TRBJ1-1; 7 bases align to TRBD1. The V segment lost 4 bases and the J segment 7 bases; nucleotides outside the gene matches: 6. Germline assignment: CDR1 LGHDT and CDR2 YNNKEL (reference sequence). The CDR3 has 13 amino acids. Here the CDR3 reads CASSRTGVSEAFF. CDR3 coding DNA: TGTGCCAGCAGCCGGACAGGAGTCAGTGAAGCTTTCTTT.

The chain uses TRBV6-4 and TRBJ1-1; D is unclear. Germline V gene data show CDR1 as MRHNA and CDR2 as SNTAGT. The CDR3 spans 15 residues. The V end was cut by 3 bases, the J end by 3 bases, with 14 bases between. The CDR3 DNA reads as TGTGCCAGCAGTGAATCCGTAGGGATACACACTGAAGCTTTCTTT. Protein product: CASSESVGIHTEAFF.

The chain uses TRBV5-4 and TRBJ2-2; D is undetermined. The CDR3 runs to 14 residues. V lost 0 bases and J 4 bases, leaving 7 bases between the germline ends. Per germline, CDR1 SGHNT and CDR2 YYREEE (reference sequence). Here the CDR3 reads CASSLDSITGELFF. DNA of the CDR3: TGTGCCAGCAGCTTGGACAGCATCACCGGGGAGCTGTTTTTT.

There are a few counts of this clonotype. The rearrangement uses TRBV20-1 and TRBJ2-5; D call uncertain. The CDR3 is 11 amino acids. Trimming left V 3 bases short and J 3 bases short, with 5 bases between. The germline V gene encodes CDR1 DFQATT and CDR2 SNEGSKA (reference sequence). As DNA, the CDR3 is TGCAGTGCTAGGCCAAAAGAGACCCAGTACTTC. It translates to CSARPKETQYF.

This chain links TRBV9 with TRBJ2-4; 8 nucleotides line up with TRBD2. Trimming cost V 2 bases and J 0 bases; bases outside gene matches: 1. Germline values: CDR1 SGDLS, CDR2 YYNGEE. The CDR3 runs 15 residues. CDR3 residues: CASSVGGEAKNIQYF. The DNA for the CDR3 is TGTGCCAGCAGCGTCGGGGGGGAAGCCAAAAACATTCAGTACTTC.

The J gene is TRBJ2-7, the V gene TRBV2; no reliable D call. The CDR3 runs 11 residues. V was cut by 5 bases and J by 2 bases, with 4 bases left in between. Germline CDR1 is SNHLY and CDR2 is FYNNEI. The CDR3 DNA sequence: TGTGCCAGCAGTACCGCCTACGAGCAGTACTTC. Translated: CASSTAYEQYF.

This sequence joins TRBV25-1 and TRBJ2-5; TRBD1 agrees at 8 bases. Germline V gene lookup returns CDR1 MGHDK and CDR2 SYGVNS. The CDR3 is made up of 14 amino acids. Trimming cost V 1 base and J 5 bases; bases outside gene matches: 3. The DNA for the CDR3 is TGTGCCAGCAGTGAATCAGGGGGCAGGGAGACCCAGTACTTC. Its protein product is CASSESGGRETQYF.

The chain employs TRBV9 and TRBJ1-2, with 8 bases that match TRBD1. The ends lost 4 bases at V and 6 bases at J; junction bases unmatched: 8. CDR3 length: 14 residues. Per germline, CDR1 SGDLS and CDR2 YYNGEE. Here the CDR3 DNA reads TGTGCCAGCAGCCCGTTCCAGGGGGCGGATGGCTACACCTTC. Its protein product is CASSPFQGADGYTF.

The rearrangement uses TRBV6-5 and TRBJ2-6; D possibly corresponds to TRBD2 (5 bases). CDR3 length: 14 amino acids. Germline loops: CDR1 MNHEY, CDR2 SVGAGI. With 8 bases removed from V and 1 base from J, the gap between germline ends came to 9 bases. The CDR3 sequence: CASSGLSGANVLTF. The DNA for the CDR3 is TGTGCCAGCTCCGGACTTTCTGGGGCCAACGTCCTGACTTTC.

V is TRBV4-1 and J is TRBJ1-2; 7 bases match TRBD1. The CDR3 is made up of 14 amino acids. Germline V gene sequence: CDR1 MGHRA, CDR2 YSYEKL. J was trimmed by 2 bases and V by 9 bases; bases with no gene match: 9. DNA for the CDR3: TGCGCCAGTAACCCTCCGGGACAGAACTATGGCTACACCTTC. Protein product: CASNPPGQNYGYTF.